The 20 T cell receptor beta chains given below trace back to one sample, sequenced in a study of control samples from healthy donors and cancer patients. Profiled with immunoSEQ multiplex PCR; TCRdb holds only in-frame clones, not every one. The sample lists about 89,000 clones, about nine tenths occurring once. The sample was blood. The receptors derive from a man aged 25-40 years in good health.

This clone showed up just a few times. The chain joins TRBV6-4 to TRBJ2-1; no definite D call. Looked up from germline, CDR1 is MRHNA and CDR2 is SNTAGT. V was pared by 5 bases and J by 10 bases, with 18 bases between. This CDR3 contains 14 residues. CDR3 region: CASSQEYAAGEQFF. The CDR3 DNA follows: TGTGCCAGCAGTCAAGAGTATGCCGCCGGGGAGCAGTTCTTC.

In nucleotides, the CDR3 is TGTGCCACCAGTGGGTCAGGGAGGAATCAGCCCCAGCATTTT. It is translated as CATSGSGRNQPQHF. This sequence joins TRBV24-1 and TRBJ1-5, with a weak D call TRBD1 (5 bases). Germline-derived CDR1 and CDR2 are KGHDR and SFDVKD. The CDR3 covers 14 residues. V lost 5 bases to trimming and J lost 4 bases, with 11 bases between them.

The J gene is TRBJ1-1, the V gene TRBV15; the D is unclear. Germline V gene sequence: CDR1 LNHNV, CDR2 YYDKDF (reference sequence). Between the trimmed V and J ends, which lost 3 bases and 3 bases, there was a span of 14 bases. The CDR3 runs 15 residues. In nucleotides, the CDR3 is TGTGCCACCAGCAGGCCAAAGGGTGTGGACACTGAAGCTTTCTTT. Its protein product is CATSRPKGVDTEAFF.

CDR3 nucleotide sequence: TGCGCCAGCAGCCACGAACTACAGGGAAACTATGGCTACACCTTC. It translates to CASSHELQGNYGYTF. The chain recombines TRBV5-1 with TRBJ1-2, with D possibly matching TRBD1 (6 bases). The CDR3 spans 15 residues. The V and J ends lost 4 bases and 2 bases respectively, with 15 bases between them. The germline V gene encodes CDR1 SGHRS and CDR2 YFSETQ.

In this sample, this clone turned up a few times. The J gene is TRBJ1-2, the V gene TRBV4-1, with D perhaps TRBD1 (5 bases). The germline V gene has CDR1 MGHRA and CDR2 YSYEKL. V gave up 4 bases and J gave up 8 bases, with 11 bases separating them. The CDR3 runs 12 residues. The CDR3 here is CASSPGTRGYTF. The CDR3 DNA follows: TGCGCCAGCAGCCCCGGGACTCGCGGCTACACCTTC.

The genes are TRBV3-1 (or the pseudogene TRBV3-2) and TRBJ2-2; D is uncertain. The CDR3 contains 13 residues. Germline CDR1 is LGHDT and CDR2 is YNNKEL (reference sequence). Trimming removed 3 bases at V and 8 bases at J, with 10 bases between. For the CDR3, the DNA is TGTGCCAGCAGCCATGTGGAGAGGGGGGAGCTGTTTTTT. It specifies CASSHVERGELFF.

The gene calls are TRBV7-3 and TRBJ2-2; a possible D gene is TRBD1 (5 bases). Germline CDR1 SGHTA, CDR2 FQGTGA. V dropped 5 bases and J dropped 4 bases, with 14 bases sitting between them. This CDR3 is 15 amino acids long. CDR3 sequence reads: CASSHIERGTGELFF. CDR3 nucleotide sequence: TGTGCCAGCAGCCATATCGAAAGGGGCACCGGGGAGCTGTTTTTT.

The rearrangement uses TRBV9 and TRBJ1-4; TRBD1 matches 7 bases. With 3 bases clipped from V and 4 bases from J, the junction kept 3 bases outside the gene matches. The CDR3 length is 14 residues. Germline V gene sequence: CDR1 SGDLS, CDR2 YYNGEE. The CDR3 DNA is TGTGCCAGCAGCGCGGGACAGATTAATGAAAAACTGTTTTTT. Its translation: CASSAGQINEKLFF.

The gene calls are TRBV30 and TRBJ1-4; D is undetermined. The CDR3 consists of 13 residues. CDR1 and CDR2 from the germline V gene are GTSNPN and SVGIG (reference sequence). V dropped 3 bases and J dropped 3 bases, with 8 bases sitting between them. For the CDR3, the DNA is TGTGCCTGGAGACGTCCATCTAATGAAAAACTGTTTTTT. This sequence encodes CAWRRPSNEKLFF.

This clone was seen only once. CDR3 sequence (DNA): TGTGCCAGCAGTTATGGGGTGGGTTCCGGGGAGCTGTTTTTT. Its translation is CASSYGVGSGELFF. V and J are TRBV6-5 and TRBJ2-2, with unresolved D. Trimming removed 3 bases at V and 6 bases at J, with 11 bases between. Germline V lookup: CDR1 MNHEY, CDR2 SVGAGI. The CDR3 runs to 14 residues.

The chain joins TRBV24-1 to TRBJ2-1; D is perhaps TRBD2 (7 bases). CDR1 and CDR2 from the germline V gene are KGHDR and SFDVKD. The V gene lost 9 bases and the J gene lost 7 bases, with 18 bases spanning the gap. The length of the CDR3 is 14 residues. The CDR3 DNA sequence: TGTGCCACCTTGGGGGGGCCAGGCGTGAATGAGCAGTTCTTC. Amino acids: CATLGGPGVNEQFF.

The chain recombines TRBV24-1 with TRBJ2-1; 10 bases are shared with TRBD1. There are 15 residues in the CDR3. V shed 6 bases and J 1 base; nucleotides not matched to a gene: 2. Germline V CDR1 and CDR2: KGHDR, SFDVKD. In DNA form, the CDR3 reads TGTGCCACCAGTCGGGGACAGGGGTCCTACAATGAGCAGTTCTTC. Amino acids: CATSRGQGSYNEQFF.

V is TRBV6-5 and J is TRBJ2-5; D not certain. CDR3 length equals 14 residues. Germline CDR1 reads MNHEY; CDR2 reads SVGAGI. V lost 2 bases and J lost 1, with 8 bases in between. CDR3 nucleotides: TGTGCCAGCAGTTACGAGTGGACCCAAGAGACCCAGTACTTC. Amino acids: CASSYEWTQETQYF.

J is TRBJ1-3 and V is TRBV2; no clear D gene. CDR1 and CDR2 (germline): SNHLY, FYNNEI. The V and J ends lost 2 bases and 4 bases respectively, with 3 bases between them. The CDR3 consists of 12 residues. Written as DNA, the CDR3 is TGTGCCAGCAGTGAACGAGGAAACACCATATATTTT. Protein: CASSERGNTIYF. The full variable domain, completed using reference TRBV2 and TRBJ1-3, is EPEVTQTPSHQVTQMGQEVILRCVPISNHLYFYWYRQILGQKVEFLVSFYNNEISEKSEIFDDQFSVERPDGSNFTLKIRSTKLEDSAMYFCASSERGNTIYFGEGSWLTVV.

The chain is built from TRBV9 and TRBJ1-3; D gene uncertain. This CDR3 region has 14 residues. In germline, CDR1 is SGDLS, CDR2 YYNGEE. Trimming took off 3 bases at V and 0 bases at J, with 7 bases between the two ends. CDR3 in DNA: TGTGCCAGCAGCGATCCACCCTCTGGAAACACCATATATTTT. Protein product: CASSDPPSGNTIYF.

This clone was seen a handful of times. The V gene is TRBV6-1, the J gene TRBJ2-7, with a tentative D call TRBD1 (5 bases). V was pared by 2 bases and J by 5 bases, with 10 bases between. The germline CDR1 and CDR2 sequences are MNHNS and SASEGT. This CDR3 spans 13 amino acids. CDR3 loop: CASSETQGHEQYV. The CDR3 bases are TGTGCCAGCAGTGAAACGCAGGGTCACGAGCAGTACGTC.

The rearrangement uses TRBV9 and TRBJ1-1; D call uncertain. This CDR3 contains 19 residues. Trimming stripped 0 bases from V and 2 bases from J, with 23 bases between. CDR1 SGDLS and CDR2 YYNGEE come from the germline V gene. The CDR3 sequence is CASSVGASELKSKNTEAFF. The CDR3 region has the DNA TGTGCCAGCAGCGTAGGGGCATCGGAACTAAAAAGCAAAAACACTGAAGCTTTCTTT.

The CDR3 DNA follows: TGTGCCAGTAGTATAGGGGGGGCCGTCAGTGAGCAGTTCTTC. Protein sequence: CASSIGGAVSEQFF. The chain combines TRBV19 with TRBJ2-1; tentatively, D is TRBD1 or TRBD2 (6 bases each). The CDR3 length is 14 residues. Trimming took off 1 base at V and 9 bases at J, with 13 bases between the two ends. Germline assignment: CDR1 LNHDA and CDR2 SQIVND (reference sequence).

V and J are TRBV25-1 and TRBJ2-7, with D perhaps matching TRBD2 (5 bases). V lost 0 bases to trimming and J lost 2 bases, with 11 bases between them. Germline V lookup: CDR1 MGHDK, CDR2 SYGVNS. This CDR3 has 15 amino acids. The CDR3 spells CASSEYVVGTYEQYV. The CDR3 DNA reads TGTGCCAGCAGTGAATACGTGGTCGGGACCTACGAGCAGTACGTC.

The rearrangement uses TRBV6-5 and TRBJ1-6; no firm D call. This CDR3 comprises 13 residues. Between the trimmed V and J ends, which lost 0 bases and 7 bases, there was a span of 4 bases. Germline V lookup: CDR1 MNHEY, CDR2 SVGAGI. For the CDR3, the DNA is TGTGCCAGCAGTTACTCCTTAAATTCACCCCTCCACTTT. It encodes CASSYSLNSPLHF.